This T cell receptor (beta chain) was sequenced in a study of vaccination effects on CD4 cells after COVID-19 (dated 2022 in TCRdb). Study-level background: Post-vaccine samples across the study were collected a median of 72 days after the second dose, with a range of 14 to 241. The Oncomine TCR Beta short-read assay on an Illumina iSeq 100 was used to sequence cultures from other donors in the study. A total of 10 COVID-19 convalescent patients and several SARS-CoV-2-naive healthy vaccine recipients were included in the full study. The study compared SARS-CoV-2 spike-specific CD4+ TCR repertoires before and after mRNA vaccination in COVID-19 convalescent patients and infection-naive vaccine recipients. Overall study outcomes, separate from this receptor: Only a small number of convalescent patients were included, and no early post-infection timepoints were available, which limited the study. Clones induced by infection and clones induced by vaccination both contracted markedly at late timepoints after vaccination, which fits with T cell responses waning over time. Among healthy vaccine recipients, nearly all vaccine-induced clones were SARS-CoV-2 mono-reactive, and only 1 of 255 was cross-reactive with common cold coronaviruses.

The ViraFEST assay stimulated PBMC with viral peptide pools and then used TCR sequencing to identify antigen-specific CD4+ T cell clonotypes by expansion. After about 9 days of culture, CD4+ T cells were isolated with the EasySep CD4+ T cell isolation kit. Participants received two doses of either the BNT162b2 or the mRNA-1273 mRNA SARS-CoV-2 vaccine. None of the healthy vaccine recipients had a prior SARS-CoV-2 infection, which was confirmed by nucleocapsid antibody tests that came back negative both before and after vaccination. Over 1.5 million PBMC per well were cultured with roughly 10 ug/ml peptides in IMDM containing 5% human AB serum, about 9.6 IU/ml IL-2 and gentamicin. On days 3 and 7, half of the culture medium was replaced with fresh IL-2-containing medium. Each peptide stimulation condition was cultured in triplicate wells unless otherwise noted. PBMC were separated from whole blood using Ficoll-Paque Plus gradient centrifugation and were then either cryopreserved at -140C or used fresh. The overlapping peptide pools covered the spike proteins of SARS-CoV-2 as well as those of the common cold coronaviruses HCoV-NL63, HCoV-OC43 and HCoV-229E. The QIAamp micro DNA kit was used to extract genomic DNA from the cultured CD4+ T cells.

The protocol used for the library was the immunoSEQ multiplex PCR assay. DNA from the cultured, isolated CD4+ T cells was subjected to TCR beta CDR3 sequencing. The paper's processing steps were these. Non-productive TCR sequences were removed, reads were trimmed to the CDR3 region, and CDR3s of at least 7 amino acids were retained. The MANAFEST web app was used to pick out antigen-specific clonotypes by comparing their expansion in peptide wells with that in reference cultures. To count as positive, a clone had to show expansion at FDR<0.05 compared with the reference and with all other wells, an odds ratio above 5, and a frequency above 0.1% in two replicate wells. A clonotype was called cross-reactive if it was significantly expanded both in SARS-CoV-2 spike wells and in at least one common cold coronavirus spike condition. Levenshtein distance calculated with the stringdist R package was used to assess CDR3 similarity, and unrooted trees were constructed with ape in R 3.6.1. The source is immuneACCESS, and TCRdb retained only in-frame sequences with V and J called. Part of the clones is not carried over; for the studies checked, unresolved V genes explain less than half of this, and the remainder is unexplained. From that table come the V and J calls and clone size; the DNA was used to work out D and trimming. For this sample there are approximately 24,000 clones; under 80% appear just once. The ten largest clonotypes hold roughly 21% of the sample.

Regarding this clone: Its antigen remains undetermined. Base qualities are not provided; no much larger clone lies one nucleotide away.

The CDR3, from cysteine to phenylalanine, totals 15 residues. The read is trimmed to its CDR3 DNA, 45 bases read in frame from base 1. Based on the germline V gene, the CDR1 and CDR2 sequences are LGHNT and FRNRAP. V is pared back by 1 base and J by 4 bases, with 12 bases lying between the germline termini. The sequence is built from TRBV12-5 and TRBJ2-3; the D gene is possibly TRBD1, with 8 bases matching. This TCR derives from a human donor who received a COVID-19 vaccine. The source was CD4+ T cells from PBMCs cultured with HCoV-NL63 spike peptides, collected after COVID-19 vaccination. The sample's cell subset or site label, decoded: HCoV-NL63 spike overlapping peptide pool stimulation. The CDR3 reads CASGLGQGRADTQYF. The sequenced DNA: TGTGCTAGTGGTTTGGGACAGGGGAGGGCAGATACGCAGTATTTT.